Presented here are 23 T cell receptor beta chains from one specimen sequenced in a study of identical twins. One entry per CDR3 protein, called by TCRdb with MiXCR from the 5' RACE reads. The table shows 500,000 or so distinct CDR3 sequences, with more than 13% occurring only once. Another study also made use of these data, one on yellow fever vaccine responses in identical twins.

The sample was CD4+ T cells sorted from blood. These receptors were collected from a woman between 18 and 29 years old in good health.

This clonotype was detected ten times or more. The chain uses TRBV20-1 and TRBJ2-7; TRBD1 matches 7 bases. Germline V gene lookup returns CDR1 DFQATT and CDR2 SNEGSKA (reference sequence). The V and J ends lost 6 bases and 3 bases, in that order; junction bases with no gene match: 14. The CDR3 has 15 residues. The CDR3 is CSANSQQGSLYEQYF. DNA for the CDR3: TGCAGTGCCAACTCCCAACAGGGGTCTCTCTACGAGCAGTACTTC.

This clonotype was seen a few times. The V and J genes are TRBV4-1 and TRBJ2-5, with 15 bases aligning to TRBD2. Germline values: CDR1 MGHRA, CDR2 YSYEKL. Trimming took 4 bases from V and 5 from J; bases not matched to a gene: 11. The CDR3 length is 18 residues. The CDR3 coding sequence is TGCGCCAGCAGCCGGATGGGACTAGCGGGAGGCAGGAGGGAGACCCAGTACTTC. Amino acids: CASSRMGLAGGRRETQYF.

There are a few counts of this clonotype. The genes are TRBV12-3 or TRBV12-4 and TRBJ2-7; D possibly uses TRBD1 or TRBD2 (5 bases each). V lost 7 bases and J 4 bases, leaving 23 bases between the germline ends. The CDR3 contains 16 residues. CDR3 residues: CASTEAGTRPGYEQYF. The CDR3 nucleotides are TGTGCCAGCACCGAAGCCGGGACCCGTCCTGGGTACGAGCAGTACTTC.

The genes are TRBV28 and TRBJ2-4, with TRBD2 matching over 14 bases. Germline CDR1 is MDHEN and CDR2 is SYDVKM. This CDR3 has 17 residues. V gave up 6 bases and J gave up 8 bases; unmatched junction bases: 12. The CDR3 DNA is TGTGCCAGCAGCCAATTAGGACTAGCGGGAGGCGGGGACATTCAGTACTTC. Translated, it gives CASSQLGLAGGGDIQYF.

The V call is TRBV20-1, the J call TRBJ2-3, with 13 bases fitting TRBD2. The V segment lost 5 bases and the J segment 3 bases; nucleotides outside the gene matches: 5. The CDR3 is made up of 15 amino acids. Looked up from germline, CDR1 is DFQATT and CDR2 is SNEGSKA (reference sequence). The CDR3 spells CSAAPLAGGTDTQYF. The DNA of the CDR3 is TGCAGTGCTGCCCCACTAGCGGGGGGGACAGATACGCAGTATTTT.

The chain links TRBV21-1 to TRBJ2-7; TRBD2 reflects the table's D call only, with no check against the DNA. TRBV21-1 is a known pseudogene. The CDR3 totals 16 residues. CDR3 sequence reads: CASSPLGTSGSYEQYF. CDR3 coding DNA: TGTGCCAGCAGCCCCTTGGGTACTAGCGGGTCCTACGAGCAGTACTTC.

V usage is TRBV30 and J usage is TRBJ2-1; 9 positions agree with TRBD2. The CDR3 is made up of 14 amino acids. Germline lookup yields CDR1 GTSNPN and CDR2 SVGIG (reference sequence). The V gene end was trimmed by 4 bases and the J gene end by 2 bases; junction bases not matched to a gene: 3. The CDR3 here is CAWTSGKTYNEQFF. The CDR3 bases are TGTGCCTGGACTAGCGGGAAGACCTACAATGAGCAGTTCTTC.

V and J are TRBV24-1 and TRBJ2-1, with a tentative D call TRBD1 (5 bases). The germline V gene has CDR1 KGHDR and CDR2 SFDVKD. The germline V and J ends were trimmed by 6 bases and 7 bases, with 9 bases remaining between them. The CDR3 covers 12 residues. The CDR3 DNA sequence: TGTGCCACCAGTTTCCGACAGAATGAGCAGTTCTTC. Protein product: CATSFRQNEQFF.

The rearrangement links TRBV9 to TRBJ2-3, with 7 bases fitting TRBD1. CDR1 is SGDLS and CDR2 is YYNGEE in the germline V gene. The CDR3 has 16 amino acids. V trimming: 0 bases; J trimming: 0 bases; junction bases outside the gene matches: 4. The CDR3 protein is CASSVAGGYSTDTQYF. CDR3 nucleotide sequence: TGTGCCAGCAGCGTAGCAGGGGGATATAGCACAGATACGCAGTATTTT.

The chain couples TRBV4-2 to TRBJ2-1, with 9 bases lining up with TRBD1. V was pared by 4 bases and J by 1 base, with 5 bases of the junction left unmatched. Germline V gives CDR1 LGHNA, CDR2 YNFKEQ. CDR3 size: 16 residues. This CDR3 reads CASSRAGTGSYNEQFF. The CDR3 DNA is TGTGCCAGCAGCCGCGCCGGGACAGGGTCCTACAATGAGCAGTTCTTC.

There are a few counts of this clonotype. V gene TRBV5-1 combines with J gene TRBJ2-5, with TRBD1 as a possible D gene (6 bases). Germline assignment: CDR1 SGHRS and CDR2 YFSETQ. The germline V and J ends were trimmed by 4 bases and 5 bases, with 12 bases remaining between them. The CDR3 is 13 amino acids. CDR3 loop: CASSQGTMETQYF. The CDR3 DNA reads as TGCGCCAGCAGCCAAGGGACAATGGAGACCCAGTACTTC.

The CDR3 protein is CASSSPALYEQYF. The CDR3 nucleotides read TGCGCCAGCAGCTCCCCCGCCCTCTACGAGCAGTACTTC. The chain has TRBV5-1 and TRBJ2-7; D is unclear. This CDR3 spans 13 amino acids. CDR1 and CDR2 (germline): SGHRS, YFSETQ. The V end was cut by 3 bases, the J end by 3 bases, with 10 bases between.

This clonotype has a handful of counts. This rearrangement joins TRBV12-3 or TRBV12-4 to TRBJ2-5; 7 bases match TRBD1. V lost 3 bases to trimming and J lost 0 bases; unmatched junction nucleotides: 4. This CDR3 region has 15 residues. The CDR3 DNA reads as TGTGCCAGCAGTTTCGAGGGACAGTACCAAGAGACCCAGTACTTC. Protein: CASSFEGQYQETQYF.

The rearrangement uses TRBV6-1 and TRBJ2-7; TRBD1 is a possible D gene (6 bases). This CDR3 has 14 residues. V was shortened by 5 bases and J by 3 bases, with 14 bases between the two germline ends. Germline V CDR1 and CDR2: MNHNS, SASEGT. The CDR3 region is CASSRLDRFYEQYF. DNA of the CDR3: TGTGCCAGCAGTCGTTTGGACAGATTCTACGAGCAGTACTTC.

CDR3 amino acids: CASSLMGAGADTDTQYF. The DNA for the CDR3 is TGTGCCAGCAGCTTAATGGGGGCGGGGGCCGACACAGATACGCAGTATTTT. The rearrangement links TRBV7-3 to TRBJ2-3; D may be TRBD2 (7 bases). Trimming shortened V by 1 base and J by 2 bases, and 16 bases separated the two germline ends. The CDR3 has 17 amino acids. The germline gives CDR1 SGHTA, CDR2 FQGTGA.

This clonotype appeared a few times. The chain carries TRBV5-6 and TRBJ1-2; TRBD1 might be the D (5 bases). This CDR3 has 13 amino acids. V was cut by 4 bases and J by 5 bases, with 12 bases left in between. The V gene's germline CDR1 is SGHDT and CDR2 YYEEEE. CDR3 sequence reads: CASSPGTKYGYTF. The CDR3 nucleotides are TGTGCCAGCAGCCCCGGGACGAAATATGGCTACACCTTC.

V gene TRBV6-1 combines with J gene TRBJ2-2, with D tentatively TRBD1 (7 bases). V was pared by 6 bases and J by 2 bases, with 13 bases between. This CDR3 is 15 amino acids long. The V gene's germline CDR1 is MNHNS and CDR2 SASEGT. The CDR3 nucleotides read TGTGCCAGCAGGTGGAGGGGGCAAAACACCGGGGAGCTGTTTTTT. Amino acids: CASRWRGQNTGELFF.

This clonotype was observed a few times. The gene calls are TRBV7-2 and TRBJ1-1, with D tentatively TRBD1 (5 bases). This CDR3 has 15 residues. V shed 1 base and J shed 6 bases, with 15 bases lying between them. CDR1 is SGHTA, CDR2 FQGNSA, per germline. CDR3 region: CASSLEGRAEAEAFF. The CDR3 region has the DNA TGTGCCAGCAGCTTAGAGGGCAGGGCTGAGGCTGAAGCTTTCTTT.

This clonotype was detected many times. V usage is TRBV12-3 or TRBV12-4 and J usage is TRBJ2-7, with 11 bases lining up with TRBD2. Losses at the gene ends were 8 bases for V and 3 bases for J; bases not matched to a gene: 3. The CDR3 has 13 amino acids. The DNA for the CDR3 is TGTGCCAGCGGGACTAGCGGAGGCTACGAGCAGTACTTC. It translates to CASGTSGGYEQYF.

This clonotype was seen only a few times. V gene TRBV7-3 combines with J gene TRBJ2-7; TRBD1 agrees at 7 bases. Germline V CDR1 and CDR2: SGHTA, FQGTGA. V lost 11 bases to trimming and J lost 1 base; unmatched junction nucleotides: 17. This CDR3 contains 16 residues. The CDR3: CAHMGSDRVISYEQYF. CDR3 coding DNA: TGTGCCCACATGGGCTCAGACAGGGTGATTTCCTACGAGCAGTACTTC.

Only a few counts were recorded for this clonotype. This chain uses TRBV20-1 with TRBJ2-1; D is unclear. Trimming took off 6 bases at V and 4 bases at J, with 10 bases between the two ends. This CDR3 is 12 amino acids long. CDR1 is DFQATT and CDR2 is SNEGSKA in the germline V gene (reference sequence). The CDR3 loop is CSATSAYNEQFF. CDR3 DNA: TGCAGTGCCACGTCAGCATACAATGAGCAGTTCTTC.

This chain joins TRBV6-5 and TRBJ1-5; D gene uncertain. This CDR3 is 12 amino acids long. V dropped 0 bases and J dropped 14 bases, with 11 bases sitting between them. Per germline, CDR1 MNHEY and CDR2 SVGAGI. CDR3 sequence reads: CASSYSGRREHF. DNA for the CDR3: TGTGCCAGCAGTTACTCGGGCAGGAGAGAGCATTTT.

V usage is TRBV11-2 and J usage is TRBJ2-1; possibly TRBD1 for D (5 bases). Deletions cut 5 bases from V and 0 bases from J, with 17 bases between. The CDR3 is 17 amino acids. CDR1 and CDR2 (germline): SGHAT, FQNNGV. DNA of the CDR3: TGTGCCAGCAGCCCCATCCCCGGAAGGGGCTCCTACAATGAGCAGTTCTTC. Protein sequence: CASSPIPGRGSYNEQFF.